The 10 T cell receptor beta chains below were found in one sample sequenced in a study of T-cell reconstitution after alpha-beta-depleted transplantation in children. For TCRbeta, the library was prepared with unique molecular identifiers. Each CDR3 protein gets one entry after TCRdb re-called the PCR reads with MiXCR. The table lists some 200,000 distinct CDR3 sequences, about 8.7% of them singletons. The sequencing here drew on PBMCs, mostly from graft donor cells, taken 360 days after TCRalphabeta/CD19-depleted stem cell transplant. These receptors originate from a male patient between 2 and 9 years old who had a stem cell transplant for acute myeloid leukemia, so the T cells may come from the graft donor.

This clonotype occurred a few times. This chain links TRBV5-1 with TRBJ2-7; D gene uncertain. Looked up from germline, CDR1 is SGHRS and CDR2 is YFSETQ. The CDR3 spans 14 residues. V lost 0 bases and J 2 bases, leaving 9 bases between the germline ends. CDR3 region: CASSLAVGTYEQYF. The CDR3 DNA follows: TGCGCCAGCAGCTTGGCAGTCGGCACCTACGAGCAGTACTTC.

At least ten counts were recorded for this clonotype. The V call is TRBV7-8, the J call TRBJ2-1; TRBD1 matches at 8 bases. V was pared by 4 bases and J by 7 bases, with 3 bases of the junction left unmatched. The CDR3 consists of 13 residues. Germline V gene sequence: CDR1 SGHVS, CDR2 FQNEAQ. The CDR3 nucleotides read TGTGCCAGCAGCTCTAGGACAGGGAATGAGCAGTTCTTC. Its protein product is CASSSRTGNEQFF.

This chain uses TRBV25-1 with TRBJ2-7; possibly TRBD2 for D (5 bases). V lost 3 bases, J lost 4 bases, and 19 bases lay in between. This CDR3 region has 16 residues. The germline V gene encodes CDR1 MGHDK and CDR2 SYGVNS. CDR3 sequence reads: CASSDGRETNLYEQYF. The CDR3, as DNA: TGTGCCAGCAGTGACGGAAGGGAGACGAACCTATACGAGCAGTACTTC.

The CDR3 DNA reads as TGCAGTGCTAGGAGACAGGGGGACCAGCCCCAGCATTTT. This codes for CSARRQGDQPQHF. The chain combines TRBV20-1 with TRBJ1-5; 9 bases align to TRBD1. V shed 3 bases and J 7 bases; nucleotides not matched to a gene: 4. Per germline, CDR1 DFQATT and CDR2 SNEGSKA (reference sequence). The CDR3 is 13 amino acids.

There are many counts of this clonotype. The chain uses TRBV20-1 and TRBJ2-7; a possible D gene is TRBD2 (5 bases). The CDR3 sequence is 15 residues long. Trimming pared 3 bases from V and 0 bases from J, leaving 15 bases between. Germline V gene sequence: CDR1 DFQATT, CDR2 SNEGSKA (reference sequence). The CDR3 loop is CSASGSGGSSYEQYF. The CDR3 DNA reads as TGCAGTGCTAGTGGGAGCGGCGGTAGCTCCTACGAGCAGTACTTC.

This chain links TRBV25-1 with TRBJ2-7; D is possibly TRBD2 (6 bases). V was shortened by 0 bases and J by 2 bases, with 11 bases between the two germline ends. Germline-derived CDR1 and CDR2 are MGHDK and SYGVNS. The length of the CDR3 is 15 residues. The CDR3 sequence is CASSEYGGNPYEQYF. Written as DNA, the CDR3 is TGTGCCAGCAGTGAATATGGGGGGAATCCCTACGAGCAGTACTTC.

This clonotype came up many times. The gene calls are TRBV28 and TRBJ2-7; D is ambiguous. The V and J ends lost 7 bases and 6 bases respectively, with 16 bases between them. From germline, CDR1 is MDHEN and CDR2 SYDVKM. CDR3 length equals 13 residues. DNA for the CDR3: TGTGCCAGCACCTCCCAACGACTGCCCGAGCAGTACGTC. Translated, it gives CASTSQRLPEQYV.

This clonotype has at least ten counts. The chain has TRBV9 and TRBJ2-3; D not resolved. Germline V lookup: CDR1 SGDLS, CDR2 YYNGEE. With 0 bases removed from V and 2 bases from J, the gap between germline ends came to 7 bases. The CDR3 length is 14 residues. The CDR3: CASSVAGITDTQYF. In nucleotides, the CDR3 is TGTGCCAGCAGCGTAGCGGGTATCACAGATACGCAGTATTTT. The full variable domain, completed using reference TRBV9 and TRBJ2-3, is DSGVTQTPKHLITATGQRVTLRCSPRSGDLSVYWYQQSLDQGLQFLIQYYNGEERAKGNILERFSAQQFPDLHSELNLSSLELGDSALYFCASSVAGITDTQYFGPGTRLTVL.

This clonotype showed up many times. The chain employs TRBV5-5 and TRBJ1-2; D uncertain. Deletions cut 1 base from V and 4 bases from J, with 11 bases between. CDR1 and CDR2 (germline): SGHKS, YYEKEE (reference sequence). This CDR3 region has 14 residues. The CDR3 bases are TGTGCCAGCAGCTTGATCCGGTCTTTCTATGGCTACACCTTC. Amino acids: CASSLIRSFYGYTF.

This clonotype was observed a handful of times. This chain links TRBV12-5 with TRBJ1-1; D perhaps matches TRBD1 (5 bases). From germline, CDR1 is LGHNT and CDR2 FRNRAP. The length of the CDR3 is 15 residues. V shed 5 bases and J shed 1 base, with 14 bases lying between them. CDR3: CASGPRTGPNTEAFF. For the CDR3, the DNA is TGTGCTAGTGGTCCGCGAACAGGACCGAACACTGAAGCTTTCTTT.